The rows below give T cell receptor beta chains drawn from one sample of a study of monozygotic twins with inflammatory bowel disease. For each CDR3 protein, TCRdb gives one entry from its re-call of the 5' RACE reads, without DNA. The table for this sample gives fewer than 400,000 distinct CDR3 sequences. Material for sequencing was blood. The receptors were gathered from a human donor with ulcerative colitis or Crohn's disease, or a healthy co-twin of an affected twin (not recorded which). The CDR3 runs from the conserved cysteine through the conserved F or W.

length	V	J	CDR3
15	TRBV7-2	TRBJ2-7	CASSLGQGYLYEQYF
12	TRBV7-9	TRBJ1-1	CASSLKYTEAFF
16	TRBV6-5	TRBJ1-3	CASSYSGERGGNTIYF
15	TRBV10-3	TRBJ1-6	CATKMRTGINSPLHF
17	TRBV7-9	TRBJ2-7	CASSSLSMNRETYEQYF
16	TRBV20-1	TRBJ2-3	CSANAGTRYRTDTQYF
16	TRBV10-3	TRBJ2-1	CAISEPPGTGRPMQFF
18	TRBV3-1	TRBJ2-7	CASSPLLPWTQGSYEQYF
13	TRBV7-2	TRBJ1-4	CASSAFRGGKLFF
16	TRBV25-1	TRBJ2-1	CASSESPGLAGDEQFF
11	TRBV6-2/TRBV6-3	TRBJ1-1	CASSYPGSAFF
16	TRBV20-1	TRBJ2-3	CSAREASGSTSDTQYF
14	TRBV12-3/TRBV12-4	TRBJ2-1	CASSATQESNEQFF
12	TRBV18	TRBJ2-1	CASSPSYTEQFF
14	TRBV5-1	TRBJ2-7	CASSVSGDPYEQYF
15	TRBV4-3	TRBJ2-3	CASSQMGGGTDTQYF
15	TRBV12-3/TRBV12-4	TRBJ1-6	CASSTRTGRYSPLHF
16	TRBV7-2	TRBJ2-7	CASSLVGVSGGYEQYF
13	TRBV11-2	TRBJ2-2	CASSLLYAGELFF
15	TRBV28	TRBJ2-1	CASSLAGARLNEQFF
18	TRBV21-1	TRBJ1-6	CASYLRRGTSSYNSPLHF
16	TRBV5-1	TRBJ2-1	CASSLTGQISYNEQFF
15	TRBV28	TRBJ1-5	CASSLFLWGNQPQHF
16	TRBV10-3	TRBJ2-7	CAISEALSGRPYEQYF
15	TRBV6-5	TRBJ1-5	CASSYSRDRNQPQHF
15	TRBV9	TRBJ2-5	CASSVGPGQQETQYF
13	TRBV5-5	TRBJ2-3	CASSSPNQDTQYF
16	TRBV20-1	TRBJ2-2	CSARPLYDKNTGELFF
15	TRBV12-3/TRBV12-4	TRBJ1-3	CASRPQGTSGNTIYF
14	TRBV20-1	TRBJ2-2	CSAPTGSNTGELFF
16	TRBV4-1	TRBJ2-1	CASSQPSGRAYNEQFF
18	TRBV5-1	TRBJ2-7	CASSLVPGGATAQYEQYF
16	TRBV9	TRBJ2-7	CASSRTSSGRGYEQYF
17	TRBV9	TRBJ2-1	CASSAYPLPGSYNEQFF
16	TRBV4-3	TRBJ2-7	CASSQSPAPTSYEQYF
15	TRBV12-3/TRBV12-4	TRBJ1-1	CASRPTGQPNTEAFF
18	TRBV27	TRBJ2-2	CASTRPIAGAANTGELFF
17	TRBV12-3/TRBV12-4	TRBJ2-1	CASSQTRTPLLYNEQFF
13	TRBV27	TRBJ2-6	CASLRSGANVLTF
16	TRBV27	TRBJ2-3	CASSPLGGTSTDTQYF
15	TRBV12-3/TRBV12-4	TRBJ2-2	CASTLGGRNTGELFF
15	TRBV5-5	TRBJ1-2	CASSLGSAQLHGYTF
18	TRBV28	TRBJ1-5	CASRLFEPGQGSNQPQHF
16	TRBV6-5	TRBJ2-3	CASSYVPGSSTDTQYF
15	TRBV7-8	TRBJ2-4	CASSLGSSGTNIQYF